This T cell receptor beta chain is from a study of blood T cell repertoires in COVID-19. Looking at the study overall: Samples representing acute and convalescent COVID-19 were sourced from the United States, Italy and Spain. Sample material is recorded as cDNA or gDNA derived from T cells, B-cell-depleted T cells, or PBMCs.

Authors' analysis steps: Amplifying reference gene primers gave estimates of nucleated cell counts. The table came from immunoSEQ multiplex PCR; TCRdb's copy has only in-frame clones and leaves some out. That table is the source of V, J and clone size, and D and trimming were worked out from the DNA. The repertoire includes tens of thousands of clones, 80% to 90% of them detected once, and approximately 1.2% sits in the top ten. Trimming at V came to 3 bases and at J to 4 bases, leaving 7 bases not matched to a gene. The CDR3 runs to 15 residues. Germline V gives CDR1 MGHRA, CDR2 YSYEKL. The receptor comes from a middle-aged man with acute or convalescent COVID-19. The V and J genes are TRBV4-1 and TRBJ2-7, with 9 bases matching TRBD1. The sequenced sample was peripheral blood. The CDR3 reads CASSQGQGVLYEQYF. The CDR3 DNA is TGCGCCAGCAGCCAGGGACAGGGAGTCTTATACGAGCAGTACTTC.